These T cell receptor beta chains were read from a single sample in a study of shared clonotypes between healthy human individuals. The table came from immunoSEQ multiplex PCR; TCRdb's copy has only in-frame clones and leaves some out. The sample has about a million clones; 75% are singletons. Source material: memory CD4+ T cells sorted from blood. The receptors stem from a man aged 18-30 years in good health. CDR3s include the opening cysteine and the closing phenylalanine or tryptophan. Fields, in order: D gene, V gene, clone size, J gene, CDR3 DNA, CDR3 protein. The D gene is left open where the match is weak. Part of the rows lack a size; the others show once, few, many or a class for expanded clones.

D: TRBD1; V: TRBV7-2; size: .; J: TRBJ1-5; DNA: TGTGCCAGCAGCTTGGGACCGGGACAGGGAGGACAGCCCCAGCATTTT; CDR3: CASSLGPGQGGQPQHF
D: TRBD2; V: TRBV7-7; size: .; J: TRBJ2-3; DNA: TGTGCTAGCAGCTTAGGAGGCGGGGGTGGCACAGATACGCAGTATTTT; CDR3: CASSLGGGGGTDTQYF
D: .; V: TRBV15; size: .; J: TRBJ1-4; DNA: TGTGCCACCAGCCCACAGGTTAACGAAAAACTGTTTTTT; CDR3: CATSPQVNEKLFF
D: .; V: TRBV18; size: .; J: TRBJ1-6; DNA: TGTGCCAGCTCAAACGATATGGGTTCACCCCTCCACTTT; CDR3: CASSNDMGSPLHF
D: .; V: TRBV10-2; size: .; J: TRBJ1-1; DNA: TGCGCCAGCAGTGAGGCCCCCTGGAGTATGAACACTGAAGCTTTCTTT; CDR3: CASSEAPWSMNTEAFF
D: TRBD1; V: TRBV4-1; size: .; J: TRBJ1-6; DNA: TGCGCCAGCAGCCAAGAAGGGACAGGGTCTTCACCCCTCCACTTT; CDR3: CASSQEGTGSSPLHF
D: .; V: TRBV19; size: .; J: TRBJ1-2; DNA: TGTGCCAGTAGTAGGGCACAGGGTGGATATGGCTACACCTTC; CDR3: CASSRAQGGYGYTF
D: TRBD1; V: TRBV5-1; size: .; J: TRBJ2-7; DNA: TGCGCCAGCAGCTTGGCGGCAGGGGGCCCGTACGAGCAGTACTTC; CDR3: CASSLAAGGPYEQYF
D: .; V: TRBV19; size: .; J: TRBJ1-1; DNA: TGTGCCAGTAGTATCCGACAGAACACTGAAGCTTTCTTT; CDR3: CASSIRQNTEAFF
D: TRBD2; V: TRBV2; size: many; J: TRBJ2-1; DNA: TGTGCCAGCAGTCCCCCCCTAGCGGGAGGTTACAATGAGCAGTTCTTC; CDR3: CASSPPLAGGYNEQFF
D: TRBD1; V: TRBV6-1; size: .; J: TRBJ1-2; DNA: TGTGCCAGCAAACTGACAGGGGGCGACTATGGCTACACCTTC; CDR3: CASKLTGGDYGYTF
D: .; V: TRBV18; size: .; J: TRBJ2-3; DNA: TGTGCCAGCTCACTATCTCCGGGAACAGATACGCAGTATTTT; CDR3: CASSLSPGTDTQYF